This T cell receptor (beta chain) was sequenced for a study of graft-versus-host responses after intestinal transplantation. Study details: Multivisceral, liver-intestinal, or isolated intestinal transplants were performed in recipients. Anti-thymocyte globulin induction, then tacrolimus and steroids for two to four years, went to all recipients.

Comments on this clone: Its cognate antigen is unknown.

The junction had 11 bases not matched to a gene; V was cut back by 8 bases and J by 5 bases. CDR1 is SGHTA and CDR2 is FQGNSA in the germline V gene. The CDR3 sequence is 14 residues long. Graft samples were processed, releasing intraepithelial and lamina propria lymphocytes. Study-wide results and caveats: Clonal ratios of graft-versus-host to host-versus-graft in allografts were high for patients exhibiting graft-donor T cell macrochimerism. Early post-transplant HvG declines showed an association with peak circulating GvH clone levels.

Generated by immunoSEQ multiplex PCR, the TCRdb table keeps only in-frame clones and is missing some. The sample carries almost 15,000 clones, roughly two thirds recorded once. Here the sequenced sample was ileum tissue, taken 650 to 700 days after intestinal transplantation. The rearrangement joins TRBV7-2 to TRBJ2-7; 8 nucleotides line up with TRBD1. This TCR derives from a human patient who received an intestinal transplant, so some T cells may come from the graft donor. Here the CDR3 DNA reads TGTGCCAGCGGACCACAGGGGGGCCAAAACGAGCAGTACTTC. It specifies CASGPQGGQNEQYF.